This T cell receptor (beta chain) is from a study of T cells in localized non-small cell lung cancer (TCRdb year 2020). About the study as a whole: The study examined T cell repertoires in a few hundred patients with early-stage NSCLC and compared tumors with uninvolved tumor-adjacent lungs. The cohort was made up of approximately 250 treatment-naive NSCLC patients whose localized lung tumors had been resected. Of the NSCLC patients, around 140 were male and approximately 100 were female, and the mean age was approximately 66 years. Paper-wide results and their limitations: Multi-region tumor sequencing was not performed, so intratumor heterogeneity could not be excluded. Because the study design was exploratory, TCR variables were selected using unadjusted p-values without false-discovery rate correction. A median of around 57 of the top 100 tumor clones were detected in paired uninvolved adjacent lung, and around 30 of these tumor clones were also found among the top 100 clones of the paired uninvolved adjacent lung. Higher blood T cell density associated with longer overall survival, while higher adjacent-lung clonality associated with shorter survival. Uninvolved tumor-adjacent lung showed the highest T cell clonality, higher than tumor, which suggests more focused antigenic responses in the uninvolved tumor-adjacent lung.

On this clone itself: Which antigen it targets is not known. Per-base quality was not reported, and no clone a single base away is much larger than it.

TCR beta CDR3 regions were sequenced from DNA using the immunoSEQ Assay. In the original analysis: To compute T cell density, TCR beta template counts were normalized to usable DNA, which was estimated by amplifying housekeeping genes. The preseqR package was used to estimate richness by extrapolating to 400,000 templates for PBMC samples and to 120,000 templates for tissue samples. Clonality was taken to be one minus Pielou's evenness. To identify tissue-enriched TCRs, differential abundance testing was run on productive amino-acid clonotypes with a minimum total count of 5 and an alpha of 0.1. Repertoire overlap between compartments was quantified with the Jaccard Index and Morisita Overlap Index. GLIPH grouped TCR beta CDR3s together with public tetramer-defined viral CDR3s, and a viral motif had to include at least three viral sequences and also show V-gene enrichment. Here the immuneACCESS table is served through TCRdb, limited to in-frame sequences with V and J called. Missing clones are a known gap in these copies; in checked studies unresolved V genes cover under half, and the rest lacks a known reason. D and trimming come from the DNA, and the V and J calls and clone size come from that table. The sample records tens of thousands of clones, 81% of which are singletons. The ten most abundant clones make up under 20% of the sample.

Inclusive of the bounding cysteine and phenylalanine, the CDR3 is 12 residues long. Kept here is only the CDR3 DNA, which spans 36 bases and is read in frame from base 1. CDR1 and CDR2 are read off the germline V gene as SQVTM and ANQGSEA. V loses 8 bases of germline sequence and J loses 4 bases, and the interval between the two ends is 13 bases. At diagnosis, peripheral blood, uninvolved tumor-adjacent lung and tumor were collected and stored as a combination of fresh-frozen and FFPE material. Blood samples were analyzed as peripheral blood mononuclear cells for TCR repertoire profiling. Sequencing was performed on peripheral blood mononuclear cells, taken before any cancer treatment. This receptor was obtained from a man aged 40 to 69 with stage III lung adenocarcinoma. The sequence links TRBV29-1 to TRBJ2-3; the D gene may be TRBD1 or TRBD2, since each aligns over 6 bases. The CDR3 amino acid sequence is: CSMRGEADTQYF. The DNA sequence is as follows: TGCAGCATGAGGGGGGAAGCAGATACGCAGTATTTT.